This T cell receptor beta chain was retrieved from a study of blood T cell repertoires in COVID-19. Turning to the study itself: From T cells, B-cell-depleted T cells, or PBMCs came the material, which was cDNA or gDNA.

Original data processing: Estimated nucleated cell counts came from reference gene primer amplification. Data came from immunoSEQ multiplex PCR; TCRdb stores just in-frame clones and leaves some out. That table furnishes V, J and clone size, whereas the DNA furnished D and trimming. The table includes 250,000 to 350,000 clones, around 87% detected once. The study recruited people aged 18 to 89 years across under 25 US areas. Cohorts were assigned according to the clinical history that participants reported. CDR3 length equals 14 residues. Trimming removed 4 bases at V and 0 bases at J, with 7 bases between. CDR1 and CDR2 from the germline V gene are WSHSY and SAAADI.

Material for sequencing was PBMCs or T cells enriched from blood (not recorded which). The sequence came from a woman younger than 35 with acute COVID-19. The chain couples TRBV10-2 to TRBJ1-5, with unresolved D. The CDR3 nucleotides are TGCGCCAGCAGTGCTCAGTCTAGCAATCAGCCCCAGCATTTT. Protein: CASSAQSSNQPQHF.